Given below is one TCR beta chain in context. What it recognizes is unknown. Unique molecular identifiers were built into the TCR beta cDNA libraries. Researchers reported 520,000 or so cDNA molecules coming from around 1 to 10 million T cells. TCRdb itself ran the PCR reads through MiXCR, one entry per CDR3 protein. Of fewer than 550,000 distinct CDR3 sequences listed, roughly 34% are singletons. This specimen belongs to a study of post-analysis software for immune sequencing data. Background on the study: Patients had relapsing-remitting, secondary progressive or progressive-relapsing multiple sclerosis; some lacked subtype.

The CDR3 runs 14 residues. Germline V CDR1 and CDR2: SGHAT, FQDESV (reference sequence). V lost 3 bases and J 3 bases, leaving 9 bases between the germline ends. Study results and caveats: Versus controls, multiple sclerosis patients showed significantly lower diversity (normalized Chao1). Compared with controls, patients had more of five TRBV segments, including TRBV5-6, TRBV5-1 and TRBV20-1. The authors found that F measure strongly co-clustered same-batch samples.

V usage is TRBV11-1 and J usage is TRBJ2-1; D might be TRBD1 (6 bases). The clonotype comes from a girl under 18 with multiple sclerosis. Sequenced material: blood. CDR3 sequence (DNA): TGTGCCAGCAGCTTCTTACAGGGCTACAATGAGCAGTTCTTC. It is translated as CASSFLQGYNEQFF.